This TCR beta chain stems from a study of shared clonotypes between healthy human individuals. The study's findings and limits: For sorted subsets, rarefaction showed incomplete sequencing despite large depth.

Worth noting for this clone: What it binds is unknown.

Naive CD8 isolation took CD45RO-negative cells positively selected for CCR7 and excluded terminally differentiated effector memory CD45RA+ cells. The assay was immunoSEQ multiplex PCR, and TCRdb's table has in-frame clones only and misses some. The sample records roughly 590,000 clones, nearly 97% being singletons. This CDR3 is built from 13 residues. Germline V gene sequence: CDR1 SQVTM, CDR2 ANQGSEA. V shed 4 bases and J shed 4 bases, with 14 bases lying between them. The sequenced sample was naive CD8+ T cells sorted from blood. The sequence was obtained from a woman aged 25 to 39 in good health. The chain combines TRBV29-1 with TRBJ2-7; D is possibly TRBD2 (5 bases). The CDR3 DNA reads TGCAGCGTTGGGTCTCCCCGAGGGTACGAGCAGTACTTC. Translation gives CSVGSPRGYEQYF.